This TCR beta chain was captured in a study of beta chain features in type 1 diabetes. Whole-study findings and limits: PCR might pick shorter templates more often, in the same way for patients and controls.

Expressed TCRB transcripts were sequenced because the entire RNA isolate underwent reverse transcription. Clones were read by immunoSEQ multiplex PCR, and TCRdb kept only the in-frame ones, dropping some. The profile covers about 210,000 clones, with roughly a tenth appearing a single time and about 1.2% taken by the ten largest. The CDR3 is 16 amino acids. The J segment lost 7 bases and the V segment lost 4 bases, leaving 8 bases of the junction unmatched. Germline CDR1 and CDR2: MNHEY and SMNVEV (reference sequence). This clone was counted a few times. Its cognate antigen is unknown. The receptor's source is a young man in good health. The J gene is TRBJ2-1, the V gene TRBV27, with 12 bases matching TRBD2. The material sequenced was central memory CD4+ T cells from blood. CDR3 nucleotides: TGTGCCAGCAGTTACCTAGCGGGAGGGCCGCGTAATGAGCAGTTCTTC. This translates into CASSYLAGGPRNEQFF.